Listed below are T cell receptor beta chains from one sample, sequenced in a study of shared clonotypes between healthy human individuals. Sequenced by immunoSEQ multiplex PCR; TCRdb stores in-frame clones only, minus some. In the table there are under 2,000,000 clones, 85% to 95% of which are singletons. The sequencing sample was made of naive CD8+ T cells sorted from blood. The receptors shown here come from a man aged 18 to 35 in good health. Each CDR3 is given with its conserved first and last residue. The D gene is left open where the match is weak. Clone sizes are given selectively: once, few, many, or a class where the clone is expanded.

j_gene: TRBJ2-5
abundance: NA
v_gene: TRBV28
d_gene: NA
CDR3aa: CASSLNDGGETQYF
CDR3nt: TGTGCCAGCAGTTTGAATGACGGAGGGGAGACCCAGTACTTC

j_gene: TRBJ2-2
abundance: NA
v_gene: TRBV28
d_gene: TRBD2
CDR3aa: CASSFPAGGTGELFF
CDR3nt: TGTGCCAGCAGTTTCCCTGCGGGGGGTACCGGGGAGCTGTTTTTT

j_gene: TRBJ2-1
abundance: NA
v_gene: TRBV11-2
d_gene: TRBD2
CDR3aa: CASSTGLADNEQFF
CDR3nt: TGTGCCAGCAGCACAGGACTAGCTGACAATGAGCAGTTCTTC

j_gene: TRBJ2-7
abundance: NA
v_gene: TRBV7-8
d_gene: TRBD1
CDR3aa: CASSLPGTGVPSYEQYF
CDR3nt: TGTGCCAGCAGCTTACCGGGGACAGGGGTCCCCTCCTACGAGCAGTACTTC

j_gene: TRBJ2-1
abundance: once
v_gene: TRBV27
d_gene: NA
CDR3aa: CASSLSPRPSYNEQFF
CDR3nt: TGTGCCAGCAGTTTATCCCCCAGGCCGTCCTACAATGAGCAGTTCTTC

j_gene: TRBJ2-1
abundance: once
v_gene: TRBV4-3
d_gene: TRBD2
CDR3aa: CASSPSGSEGNEQFF
CDR3nt: TGCGCCAGCAGCCCCAGCGGGAGTGAAGGAAATGAGCAGTTCTTC

j_gene: TRBJ1-6
abundance: NA
v_gene: TRBV15
d_gene: TRBD1
CDR3aa: CATSRDPPTGTGDSPLHF
CDR3nt: TGTGCCACCAGCAGAGATCCTCCAACCGGGACAGGAGATTCACCCCTCCACTTT

j_gene: TRBJ2-7
abundance: NA
v_gene: TRBV25-1
d_gene: NA
CDR3aa: CASSGRDTYYEQYF
CDR3nt: TGTGCCAGCAGTGGCCGGGACACTTACTACGAGCAGTACTTC

j_gene: TRBJ2-7
abundance: NA
v_gene: TRBV29-1
d_gene: TRBD1
CDR3aa: CSVETGTGNIEQYF
CDR3nt: TGCAGCGTAGAGACCGGGACAGGGAATATCGAGCAGTACTTC

j_gene: TRBJ2-2
abundance: NA
v_gene: TRBV27
d_gene: NA
CDR3aa: CASSFQQWVGELFF
CDR3nt: TGTGCCAGCAGTTTCCAGCAGTGGGTCGGGGAGCTGTTTTTT

j_gene: TRBJ2-2
abundance: NA
v_gene: TRBV6-6
d_gene: NA
CDR3aa: CASSYSKGGGTGELFF
CDR3nt: TGTGCCAGCAGTTACTCGAAAGGGGGTGGCACCGGGGAGCTGTTTTTT

j_gene: TRBJ1-5
abundance: NA
v_gene: TRBV5-8
d_gene: NA
CDR3aa: CASSLGQGLPQPQHF
CDR3nt: TGTGCCAGCAGCTTGGGGCAGGGGTTGCCTCAGCCCCAGCATTTT

j_gene: TRBJ1-2
abundance: few
v_gene: TRBV28
d_gene: NA
CDR3aa: CASSAGFGYGYTF
CDR3nt: TGTGCCAGCAGTGCCGGATTTGGCTATGGCTACACCTTC

j_gene: TRBJ2-7
abundance: NA
v_gene: TRBV5-4
d_gene: NA
CDR3aa: CASSITGSYEQYF
CDR3nt: TGTGCCAGCAGCATCACAGGGTCCTACGAGCAGTACTTC

j_gene: TRBJ2-6
abundance: NA
v_gene: TRBV4-1
d_gene: NA
CDR3aa: CASSPAFSGANVLTF
CDR3nt: TGCGCCAGCAGCCCTGCCTTCTCTGGGGCCAACGTCCTGACTTTC

j_gene: TRBJ2-1
abundance: once
v_gene: TRBV11-2
d_gene: NA
CDR3aa: CASSSGTGNEQFF
CDR3nt: TGTGCCAGCAGCTCCGGGACGGGGAATGAGCAGTTCTTC

j_gene: TRBJ1-5
abundance: once
v_gene: TRBV27
d_gene: NA
CDR3aa: CASSQGGGNQPQHF
CDR3nt: TGTGCCAGCAGCCAAGGGGGGGGCAATCAGCCCCAGCATTTT

j_gene: TRBJ2-7
abundance: NA
v_gene: TRBV6-5
d_gene: NA
CDR3aa: CASSYSNGNEQYF
CDR3nt: TGTGCCAGCAGTTACTCGAACGGGAACGAGCAGTACTTC

j_gene: TRBJ2-7
abundance: NA
v_gene: TRBV6-5
d_gene: TRBD2
CDR3aa: CASSPSGENPYEQYF
CDR3nt: TGTGCCAGCAGCCCGAGCGGGGAAAATCCCTACGAGCAGTACTTC

j_gene: TRBJ2-7
abundance: NA
v_gene: TRBV7-2
d_gene: NA
CDR3aa: CASSLRKLYSGEPYEQYF
CDR3nt: TGTGCCAGCAGCTTGCGTAAGCTGTATTCGGGGGAGCCCTACGAGCAGTACTTC

j_gene: TRBJ1-1
abundance: NA
v_gene: TRBV27
d_gene: NA
CDR3aa: CASSPVYSQGPTEAFF
CDR3nt: TGTGCCAGCAGTCCGGTGTATTCCCAGGGGCCGACTGAAGCTTTCTTT

j_gene: TRBJ1-2
abundance: NA
v_gene: TRBV28
d_gene: TRBD1
CDR3aa: CASSFRTGSNGYTF
CDR3nt: TGTGCCAGCAGCTTTCGGACAGGGTCTAATGGCTACACCTTC

j_gene: TRBJ1-4
abundance: NA
v_gene: TRBV15
d_gene: NA
CDR3aa: CATSPGDEGEKLFF
CDR3nt: TGTGCCACCAGCCCGGGGGATGAGGGGGAAAAACTGTTTTTT

j_gene: TRBJ2-1
abundance: NA
v_gene: TRBV15
d_gene: NA
CDR3aa: CATSRGWGLSYNEQFF
CDR3nt: TGTGCCACCAGCAGAGGTTGGGGACTGTCCTACAATGAGCAGTTCTTC

j_gene: TRBJ2-7
abundance: once
v_gene: TRBV4-1
d_gene: TRBD2
CDR3aa: CASSQVWGGSGEQYF
CDR3nt: TGCGCCAGCAGCCAAGTTTGGGGGGGAAGTGGTGAGCAGTACTTC

j_gene: TRBJ2-1
abundance: NA
v_gene: TRBV29-1
d_gene: NA
CDR3aa: CSAVQAPYNEQFF
CDR3nt: TGCAGCGCCGTACAGGCCCCCTACAATGAGCAGTTCTTC

j_gene: TRBJ1-1
abundance: NA
v_gene: TRBV27
d_gene: NA
CDR3aa: CASSYGQGTEAFF
CDR3nt: TGTGCCAGCAGTTATGGCCAGGGAACTGAAGCTTTCTTT

j_gene: TRBJ1-2
abundance: NA
v_gene: TRBV4-1
d_gene: NA
CDR3aa: CASSQIGENYGYTF
CDR3nt: TGCGCCAGCAGCCAGATCGGGGAGAACTATGGCTACACCTTC

j_gene: TRBJ2-7
abundance: NA
v_gene: TRBV4-1
d_gene: NA
CDR3aa: CASSQDRGYEQYF
CDR3nt: TGCGCCAGCAGCCAAGATCGCGGCTACGAGCAGTACTTC

j_gene: TRBJ2-3
abundance: NA
v_gene: TRBV13
d_gene: TRBD2
CDR3aa: CASSRERGPPDTQYF
CDR3nt: TGTGCCAGCAGCCGCGAGCGGGGCCCCCCAGATACGCAGTATTTT

j_gene: TRBJ2-7
abundance: once
v_gene: TRBV7-2
d_gene: NA
CDR3aa: CASSLAHLGGLEQYF
CDR3nt: TGTGCCAGCAGCTTAGCGCACCTAGGGGGGCTCGAGCAGTACTTC

j_gene: TRBJ1-4
abundance: NA
v_gene: TRBV6-5
d_gene: TRBD1
CDR3aa: CASSEGRGQELFF
CDR3nt: TGTGCCAGCAGTGAGGGGAGGGGACAGGAACTGTTTTTT

j_gene: TRBJ1-5
abundance: NA
v_gene: TRBV28
d_gene: NA
CDR3aa: CASSLIPGVNQPQHF
CDR3nt: TGTGCCAGCAGTTTAATTCCAGGGGTCAATCAGCCCCAGCATTTT

j_gene: TRBJ1-2
abundance: NA
v_gene: TRBV28
d_gene: NA
CDR3aa: CASRFGGGDGYTF
CDR3nt: TGTGCCAGCAGGTTCGGGGGAGGGGATGGCTACACCTTC

j_gene: TRBJ2-2
abundance: NA
v_gene: TRBV9
d_gene: NA
CDR3aa: CASSQWGPDNTGELFF
CDR3nt: TGTGCCAGCAGCCAGTGGGGACCGGACAACACCGGGGAGCTGTTTTTT

j_gene: TRBJ2-7
abundance: NA
v_gene: TRBV2
d_gene: TRBD1
CDR3aa: CASSTGTGGDGEQYF
CDR3nt: TGTGCCAGCAGCACGGGGACAGGGGGTGACGGCGAGCAGTACTTC

j_gene: TRBJ1-6
abundance: NA
v_gene: TRBV2
d_gene: NA
CDR3aa: CASSGGPYNSPLHF
CDR3nt: TGTGCCAGCAGTGGGGGGCCCTATAATTCACCCCTCCACTTT

j_gene: TRBJ2-7
abundance: NA
v_gene: TRBV5-1
d_gene: NA
CDR3aa: CASSYEGSGYEQYF
CDR3nt: TGCGCCAGCAGCTACGAGGGTTCGGGCTACGAGCAGTACTTC

j_gene: TRBJ1-1
abundance: few
v_gene: TRBV11-3
d_gene: NA
CDR3aa: CASSLAHPTEAFF
CDR3nt: TGTGCCAGCAGCTTAGCCCATCCCACTGAAGCTTTCTTT

j_gene: TRBJ2-4
abundance: NA
v_gene: TRBV4-1
d_gene: NA
CDR3aa: CASSQGPGTGENIQYF
CDR3nt: TGCGCCAGCAGCCAGGGCCCCGGGACGGGCGAAAACATTCAGTACTTC

j_gene: TRBJ2-2
abundance: NA
v_gene: TRBV5-4
d_gene: NA
CDR3aa: CASSFRSGGETGELFF
CDR3nt: TGTGCCAGCAGCTTTCGATCAGGGGGGGAAACCGGGGAGCTGTTTTTT

j_gene: TRBJ2-1
abundance: NA
v_gene: TRBV27
d_gene: NA
CDR3aa: CASSLGSHNEQFF
CDR3nt: TGTGCCAGCAGTTTAGGGTCTCACAATGAGCAGTTCTTC

j_gene: TRBJ2-2
abundance: NA
v_gene: TRBV19
d_gene: NA
CDR3aa: CASRNYKVGDANTGELFF
CDR3nt: TGTGCCAGCAGGAACTACAAAGTAGGAGATGCGAACACCGGGGAGCTGTTTTTT

j_gene: TRBJ2-2
abundance: NA
v_gene: TRBV9
d_gene: NA
CDR3aa: CASSVDAFELFF
CDR3nt: TGTGCCAGCAGCGTAGATGCATTTGAGCTGTTTTTT

j_gene: TRBJ1-4
abundance: NA
v_gene: TRBV7-9
d_gene: NA
CDR3aa: CASSYGRGGGTNEKLFF
CDR3nt: TGTGCCAGCAGCTACGGCAGGGGAGGGGGAACTAATGAAAAACTGTTTTTT

j_gene: TRBJ2-7
abundance: NA
v_gene: TRBV5-8
d_gene: NA
CDR3aa: CASSLGITYEQYF
CDR3nt: TGTGCCAGCAGCTTGGGCATCACCTACGAGCAGTACTTC

j_gene: TRBJ1-1
abundance: NA
v_gene: TRBV5-1
d_gene: NA
CDR3aa: CASSLGRSNTEAFF
CDR3nt: TGCGCCAGCAGCTTGGGACGTTCGAACACTGAAGCTTTCTTT

j_gene: TRBJ2-7
abundance: NA
v_gene: TRBV6-5
d_gene: NA
CDR3aa: CASSPHQSNEQYF
CDR3nt: TGTGCCAGCAGTCCCCATCAAAGCAACGAGCAGTACTTC

j_gene: TRBJ2-2
abundance: NA
v_gene: TRBV13
d_gene: NA
CDR3aa: CASAGMATGDNTGELFF
CDR3nt: TGTGCCAGCGCCGGTATGGCTACGGGAGACAACACCGGGGAGCTGTTTTTT

j_gene: TRBJ2-7
abundance: NA
v_gene: TRBV30
d_gene: NA
CDR3aa: CAWSALVGEQYF
CDR3nt: TGTGCCTGGAGTGCCCTCGTAGGGGAGCAGTACTTC

j_gene: TRBJ2-3
abundance: NA
v_gene: TRBV4-1
d_gene: NA
CDR3aa: CASSQARGTTDTQYF
CDR3nt: TGCGCCAGCAGCCAAGCCCGGGGGACCACAGATACGCAGTATTTT